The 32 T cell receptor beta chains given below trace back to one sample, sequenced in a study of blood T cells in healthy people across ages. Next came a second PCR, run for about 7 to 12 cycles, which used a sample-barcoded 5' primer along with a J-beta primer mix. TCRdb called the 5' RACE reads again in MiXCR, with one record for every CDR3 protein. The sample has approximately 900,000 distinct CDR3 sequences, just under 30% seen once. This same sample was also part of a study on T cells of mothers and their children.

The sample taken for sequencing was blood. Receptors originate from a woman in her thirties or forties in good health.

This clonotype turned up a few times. CDR3 sequence reads: CASTTSGGITDTQYF. CDR3 bases: TGTGCCAGCACTACAAGCGGGGGGATCACAGATACGCAGTATTTT. This chain joins TRBV3-1 and TRBJ2-3, with 9 bases that match TRBD2. CDR1 LGHDT and CDR2 YNNKEL come from the germline V gene (reference sequence). This CDR3 has 15 amino acids. V shed 7 bases, J shed 2 bases, and the junction held 7 bases outside the gene matches.

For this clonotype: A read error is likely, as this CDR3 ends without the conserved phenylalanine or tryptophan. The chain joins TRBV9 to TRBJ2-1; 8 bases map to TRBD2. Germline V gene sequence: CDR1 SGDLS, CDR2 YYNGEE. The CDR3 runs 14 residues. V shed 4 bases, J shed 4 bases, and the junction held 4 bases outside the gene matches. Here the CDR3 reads CASSPRLAYNEQFC. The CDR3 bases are TGTGCCAGCAGCCCCCGACTAGCGTACAATGAGCAGTTCTGC.

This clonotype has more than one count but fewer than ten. The CDR3 DNA reads as TGTGCCAGCAGTTTATTCGGACAGGGGAGGGGTCAGCCCCAGCATTTT. Its protein is CASSLFGQGRGQPQHF. The chain links TRBV28 to TRBJ1-5; 9 bases map to TRBD1. V shed 1 base, J shed 6 bases, and the junction held 7 bases outside the gene matches. In germline, CDR1 is MDHEN, CDR2 SYDVKM. The CDR3 loop spans 16 amino acids.

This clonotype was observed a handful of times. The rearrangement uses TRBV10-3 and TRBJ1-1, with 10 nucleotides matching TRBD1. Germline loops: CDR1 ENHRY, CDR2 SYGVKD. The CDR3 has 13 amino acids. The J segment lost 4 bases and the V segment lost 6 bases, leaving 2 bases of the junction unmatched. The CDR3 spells CAISGQGVTEAFF. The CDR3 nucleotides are TGTGCCATCAGCGGACAGGGGGTCACTGAAGCTTTCTTT.

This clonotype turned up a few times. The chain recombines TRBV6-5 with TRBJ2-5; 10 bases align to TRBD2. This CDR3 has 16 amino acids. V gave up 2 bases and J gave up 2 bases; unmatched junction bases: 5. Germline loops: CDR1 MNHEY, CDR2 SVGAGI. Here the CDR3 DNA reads TGTGCCAGCAGTTACCGGCTAGCGGGGGAACAAGAGACCCAGTACTTC. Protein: CASSYRLAGEQETQYF.

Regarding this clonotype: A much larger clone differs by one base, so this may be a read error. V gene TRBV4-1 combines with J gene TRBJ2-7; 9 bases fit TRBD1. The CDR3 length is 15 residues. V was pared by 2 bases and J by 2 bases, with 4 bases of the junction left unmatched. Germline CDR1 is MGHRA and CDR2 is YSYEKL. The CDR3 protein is CASSQSGTGTYEQYF. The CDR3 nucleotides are TGCGCCAGCAGCCAATCCGGGACAGGGACCTACGAGCAGTACTTC.

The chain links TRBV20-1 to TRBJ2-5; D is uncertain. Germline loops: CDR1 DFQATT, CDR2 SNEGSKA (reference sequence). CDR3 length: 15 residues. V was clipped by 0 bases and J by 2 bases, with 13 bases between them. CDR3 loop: CSAREWAKSQETQYF. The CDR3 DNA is TGCAGTGCTAGAGAGTGGGCAAAAAGTCAAGAGACCCAGTACTTC.

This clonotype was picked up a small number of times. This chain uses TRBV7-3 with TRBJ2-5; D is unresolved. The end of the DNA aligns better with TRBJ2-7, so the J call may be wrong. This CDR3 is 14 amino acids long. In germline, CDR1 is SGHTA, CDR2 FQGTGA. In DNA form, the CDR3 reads TGTGCCAGCAGCTCCCCTCTAGGGAACTACGAGCAGTACTTC. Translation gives CASSSPLGNYEQYF.

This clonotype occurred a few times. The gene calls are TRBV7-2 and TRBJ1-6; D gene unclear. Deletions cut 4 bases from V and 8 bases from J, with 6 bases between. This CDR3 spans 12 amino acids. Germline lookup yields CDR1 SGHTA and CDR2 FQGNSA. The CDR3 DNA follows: TGTGCCAGCAGCTCTTCCTATTCACCCCTCCACTTT. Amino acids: CASSSSYSPLHF.

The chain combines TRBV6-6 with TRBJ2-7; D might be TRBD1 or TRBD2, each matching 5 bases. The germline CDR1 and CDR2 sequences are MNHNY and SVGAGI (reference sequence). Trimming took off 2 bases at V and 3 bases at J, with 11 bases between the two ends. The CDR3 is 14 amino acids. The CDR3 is CASSYGDGGYEQYF. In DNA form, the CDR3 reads TGTGCCAGCAGTTACGGGGATGGGGGCTACGAGCAGTACTTC.

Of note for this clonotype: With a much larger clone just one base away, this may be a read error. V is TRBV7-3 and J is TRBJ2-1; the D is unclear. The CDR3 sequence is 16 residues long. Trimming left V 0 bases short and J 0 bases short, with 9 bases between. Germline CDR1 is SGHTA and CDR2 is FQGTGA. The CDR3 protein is CASSLTSSSSYNEQFF. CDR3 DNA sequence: TGTGCCAGCAGCTTAACATCCTCGAGCTCCTACAATGAGCAGTTCTTC.

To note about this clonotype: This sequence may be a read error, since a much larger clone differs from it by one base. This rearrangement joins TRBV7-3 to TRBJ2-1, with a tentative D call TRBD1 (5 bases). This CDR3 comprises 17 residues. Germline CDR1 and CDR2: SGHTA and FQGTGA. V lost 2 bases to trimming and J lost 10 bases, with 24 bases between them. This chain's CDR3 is CASSLLGGDSRSYEQFF. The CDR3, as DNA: TGTGCCAGCAGCTTATTAGGTGGAGACAGCCGCTCCTACGAGCAGTTCTTC.

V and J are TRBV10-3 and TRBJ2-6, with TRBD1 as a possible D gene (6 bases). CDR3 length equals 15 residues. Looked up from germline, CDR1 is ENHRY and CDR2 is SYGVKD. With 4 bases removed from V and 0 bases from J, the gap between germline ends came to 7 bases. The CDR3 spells CAISGGGSGANVLTF. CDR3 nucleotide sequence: TGTGCCATCAGTGGAGGGGGCTCTGGGGCCAACGTCCTGACTTTC.

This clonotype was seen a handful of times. In DNA, the CDR3 is TGTGCCAGCATTGGGACCCGGGCCTATGGCTACACCTTC. Protein product: CASIGTRAYGYTF. V gene TRBV2 combines with J gene TRBJ1-2; perhaps TRBD1 as D (5 bases). The CDR3 runs to 13 residues. Trimming shortened V by 7 bases and J by 4 bases, and 13 bases separated the two germline ends. Per the germline V gene, CDR1 is SNHLY and CDR2 is FYNNEI.

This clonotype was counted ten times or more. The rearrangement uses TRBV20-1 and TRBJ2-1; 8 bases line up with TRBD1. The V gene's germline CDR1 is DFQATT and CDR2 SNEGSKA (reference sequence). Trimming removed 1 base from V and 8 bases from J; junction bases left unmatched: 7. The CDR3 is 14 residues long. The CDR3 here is CSARGTGRTHEQFF. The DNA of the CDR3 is TGCAGTGCTAGAGGGACAGGGAGGACCCATGAGCAGTTCTTC.

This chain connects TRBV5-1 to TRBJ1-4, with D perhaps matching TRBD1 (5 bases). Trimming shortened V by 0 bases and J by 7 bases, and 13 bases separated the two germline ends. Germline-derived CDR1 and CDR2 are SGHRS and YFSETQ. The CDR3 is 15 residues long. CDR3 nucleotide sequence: TGCGCCAGCAGCTTGGAGGGGAACCGGGGTGAAAAACTGTTTTTT. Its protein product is CASSLEGNRGEKLFF.

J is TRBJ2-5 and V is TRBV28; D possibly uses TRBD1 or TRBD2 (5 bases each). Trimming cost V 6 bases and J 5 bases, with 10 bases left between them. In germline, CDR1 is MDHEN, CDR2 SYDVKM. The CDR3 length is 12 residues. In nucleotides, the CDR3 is TGTGCCAGCAGGGGGGTAAGGGAGACCCAGTACTTC. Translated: CASRGVRETQYF. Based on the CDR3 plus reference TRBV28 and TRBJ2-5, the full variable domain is DVKVTQSSRYLVKRTGEKVFLECVQDMDHENMFWYRQDPGLGLRLIYFSYDVKMKEKGDIPEGYSVSREKKERFSLILESASTNQTSMYLCASRGVRETQYFGPGTRLLVL.

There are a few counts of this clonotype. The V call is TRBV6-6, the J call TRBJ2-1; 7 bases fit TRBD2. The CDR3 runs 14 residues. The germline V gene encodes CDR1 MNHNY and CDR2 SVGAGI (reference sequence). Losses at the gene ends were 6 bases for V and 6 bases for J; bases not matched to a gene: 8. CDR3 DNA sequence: TGTGCCAGCAGCAGGGAGGGCCCTATCAATGAGCAGTTCTTC. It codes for CASSREGPINEQFF.

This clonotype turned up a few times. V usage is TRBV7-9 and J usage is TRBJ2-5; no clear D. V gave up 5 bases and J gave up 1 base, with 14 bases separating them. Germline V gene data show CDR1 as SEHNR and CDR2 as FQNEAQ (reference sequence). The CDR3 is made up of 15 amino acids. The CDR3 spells CASSPQPSFQETQYF. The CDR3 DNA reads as TGTGCCAGCAGCCCACAGCCCAGCTTCCAAGAGACCCAGTACTTC. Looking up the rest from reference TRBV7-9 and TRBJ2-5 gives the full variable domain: DTGVSQNPRHKITKRGQNVTFRCDPISEHNRLYWYRQTLGQGPEFLTYFQNEAQLEKSRLLSDRFSAERPKGSFSTLEIQRTEQGDSAMYLCASSPQPSFQETQYFGPGTRLLVL.

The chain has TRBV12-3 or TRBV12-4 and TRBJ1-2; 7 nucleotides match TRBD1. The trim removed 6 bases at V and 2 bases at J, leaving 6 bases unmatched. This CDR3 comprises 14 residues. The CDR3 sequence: CASRKTGLNYGYTF. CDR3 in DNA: TGTGCCAGCAGGAAGACAGGGCTGAACTATGGCTACACCTTC.

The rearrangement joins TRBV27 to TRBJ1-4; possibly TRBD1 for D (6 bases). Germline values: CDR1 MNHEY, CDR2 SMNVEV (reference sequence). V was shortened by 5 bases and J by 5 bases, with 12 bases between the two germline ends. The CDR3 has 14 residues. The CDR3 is CASSAGQMNEKLFF. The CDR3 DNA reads TGTGCCAGCAGTGCAGGACAGATGAATGAAAAACTGTTTTTT.

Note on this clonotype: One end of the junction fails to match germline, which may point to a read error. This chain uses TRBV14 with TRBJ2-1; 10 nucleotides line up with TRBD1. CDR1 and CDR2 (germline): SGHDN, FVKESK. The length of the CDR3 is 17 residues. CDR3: CVSSQDRGLRSYNEQFF. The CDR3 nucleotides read TGTGTCAGCAGCCAAGACAGGGGGCTACGGTCCTACAATGAGCAGTTCTTC.

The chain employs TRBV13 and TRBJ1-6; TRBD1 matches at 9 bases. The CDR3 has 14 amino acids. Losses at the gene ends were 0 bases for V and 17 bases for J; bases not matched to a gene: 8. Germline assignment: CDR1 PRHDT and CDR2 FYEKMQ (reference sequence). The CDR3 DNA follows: TGTGCCAGCAGCTTAGGCAACGCCGGGACAGGGATCCACTTT. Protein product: CASSLGNAGTGIHF.

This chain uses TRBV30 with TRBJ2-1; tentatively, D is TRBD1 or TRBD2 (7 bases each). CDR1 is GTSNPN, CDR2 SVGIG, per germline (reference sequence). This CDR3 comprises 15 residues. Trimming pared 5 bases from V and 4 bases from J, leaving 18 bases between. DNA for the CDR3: TGTGCCTGGGACCGACAGGGAGCGGGGTACAATGAGCAGTTCTTC. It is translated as CAWDRQGAGYNEQFF.

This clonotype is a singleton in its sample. In DNA form, the CDR3 reads TGTGCCAGCAGCGTAGTTTGGGCGACGGATACGCAGTATTTT. This sequence encodes CASSVVWATDTQYF. The chain uses TRBV9 and TRBJ2-3; D gene unclear. With 0 bases removed from V and 6 bases from J, the gap between germline ends came to 11 bases. CDR1 and CDR2 from the germline V gene are SGDLS and YYNGEE. The CDR3 loop spans 14 amino acids.

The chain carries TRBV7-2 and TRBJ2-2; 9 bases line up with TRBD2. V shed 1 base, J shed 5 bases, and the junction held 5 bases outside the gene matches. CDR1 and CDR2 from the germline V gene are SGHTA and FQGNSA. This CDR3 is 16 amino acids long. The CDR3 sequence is CASSLDSSGATGELFF. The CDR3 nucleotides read TGTGCCAGCAGCTTAGACTCTAGCGGGGCGACCGGGGAGCTGTTTTTT.

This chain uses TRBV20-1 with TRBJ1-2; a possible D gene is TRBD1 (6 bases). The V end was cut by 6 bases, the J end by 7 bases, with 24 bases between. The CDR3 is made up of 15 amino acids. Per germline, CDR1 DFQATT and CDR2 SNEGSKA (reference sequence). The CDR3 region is CSALVGTTGTGGYTF. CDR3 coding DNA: TGCAGTGCCCTAGTAGGGACTACAGGGACGGGTGGCTACACCTTC.

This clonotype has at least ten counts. CDR3 in DNA: TGCGCCAGCAGCCCACCTTGGGGAGGGGCTGAGGAGACCCAGTACTTC. It translates to CASSPPWGGAEETQYF. This chain links TRBV4-1 with TRBJ2-5; 7 bases map to TRBD2. Losses at the gene ends were 4 bases for V and 5 bases for J; bases not matched to a gene: 13. Germline V gene sequence: CDR1 MGHRA, CDR2 YSYEKL. The length of the CDR3 is 16 residues.

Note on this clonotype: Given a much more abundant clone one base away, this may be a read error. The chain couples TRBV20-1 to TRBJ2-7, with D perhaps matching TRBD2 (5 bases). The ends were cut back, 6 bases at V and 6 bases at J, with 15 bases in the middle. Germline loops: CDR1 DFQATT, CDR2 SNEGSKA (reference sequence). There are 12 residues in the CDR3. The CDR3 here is CSANKGGFEQYF. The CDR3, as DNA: TGCAGTGCGAACAAGGGCGGGTTCGAGCAGTACTTC.

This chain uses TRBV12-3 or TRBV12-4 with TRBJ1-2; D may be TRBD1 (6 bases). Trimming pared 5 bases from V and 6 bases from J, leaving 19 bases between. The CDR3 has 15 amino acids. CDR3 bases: TGTGCCAGCAGTCCTAGGGGATCAGGGGAGGATGGCTACACCTTC. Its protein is CASSPRGSGEDGYTF.

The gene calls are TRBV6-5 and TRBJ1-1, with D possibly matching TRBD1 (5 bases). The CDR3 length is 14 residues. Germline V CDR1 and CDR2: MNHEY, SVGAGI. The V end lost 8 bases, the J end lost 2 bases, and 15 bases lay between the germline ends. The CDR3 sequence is CASHGAGANTEAFF. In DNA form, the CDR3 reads TGTGCCAGCCACGGGGCTGGTGCAAACACTGAAGCTTTCTTT.

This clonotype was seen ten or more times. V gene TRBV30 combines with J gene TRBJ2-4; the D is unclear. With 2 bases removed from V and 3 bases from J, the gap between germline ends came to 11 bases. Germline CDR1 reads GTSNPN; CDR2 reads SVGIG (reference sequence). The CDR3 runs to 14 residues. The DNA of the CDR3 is TGTGCCTGGAGTTTGGGCCTGGGCAAAAACATTCAGTACTTC. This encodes CAWSLGLGKNIQYF.